The 15 T cell receptor beta chains given below trace back to one sample, sequenced in a study of cytomegalovirus exposure and HLA in healthy donors. Primers included in the PCR were 60 Vbeta and 13 Jbeta primers. The data were produced by immunoSEQ multiplex PCR, yet TCRdb's version contains in-frame clones alone and is incomplete. Of more than 150,000 clones listed, about 90% are singletons. Sequencing was carried out using PBMCs. The receptors were gathered from a girl in the first two years of life in good health and CMV-seronegative.

This clone was detected once. The V call is TRBV6-5, the J call TRBJ2-7; unclear D gene. The V gene's germline CDR1 is MNHEY and CDR2 SVGAGI. V was trimmed by 6 bases and J by 0 bases, leaving 9 bases between them. CDR3 length: 13 residues. The CDR3 DNA is TGTGCCAGCAGATTTCTAGTCTCCTACGAGCAGTACTTC. Its translation is CASRFLVSYEQYF.

The CDR3 here is CASSLVPGGSYEQYF. DNA of the CDR3: TGCGCCAGCAGCTTGGTTCCGGGGGGGTCCTACGAGCAGTACTTC. The J gene is TRBJ2-7, the V gene TRBV5-1; 8 positions agree with TRBD2. Germline CDR1 is SGHRS and CDR2 is YFSETQ. The CDR3 spans 15 residues. Unmatched junction bases numbered 3, after V lost 0 bases and J lost 1 base.

This chain connects TRBV6-1 to TRBJ1-5; D gene unclear. Trimming left V 2 bases short and J 6 bases short, with 5 bases between. Germline lookup yields CDR1 MNHNS and CDR2 SASEGT. The CDR3 spans 12 residues. The CDR3: CASSEQAQPQHF. The CDR3 DNA reads as TGTGCCAGCAGTGAACAGGCTCAGCCCCAGCATTTT.

The rearrangement uses TRBV7-2 and TRBJ2-7, with 8 bases that match TRBD1. This CDR3 is 14 amino acids long. Germline V lookup: CDR1 SGHTA, CDR2 FQGNSA. J was trimmed by 2 bases and V by 1 base; bases with no gene match: 1. The CDR3 is CASSLDRGAYEQYF. The DNA of the CDR3 is TGTGCCAGCAGCTTAGACAGGGGGGCCTACGAGCAGTACTTC.

The chain joins TRBV15 to TRBJ2-1, with 10 nucleotides matching TRBD2. The V and J ends lost 3 bases and 5 bases, in that order; junction bases with no gene match: 13. Germline V CDR1 and CDR2: LNHNV, YYDKDF (reference sequence). The CDR3 has 18 residues. The CDR3 DNA sequence: TGTGCCACCAGCAGGAATTTTAGGGAAGCGGGGGGGAACAATGAGCAGTTCTTC. It specifies CATSRNFREAGGNNEQFF.

The rearrangement joins TRBV9 to TRBJ1-2, with D maybe TRBD1 (5 bases). This CDR3 has 15 residues. Trimming stripped 0 bases from V and 2 bases from J, with 11 bases between. From germline, CDR1 is SGDLS and CDR2 YYNGEE. The DNA of the CDR3 is TGTGCCAGCAGCGTAGGGGGTGGGGGGAACTATGGCTACACCTTC. Amino acid sequence: CASSVGGGGNYGYTF.

This chain uses TRBV29-1 with TRBJ2-1; 7 positions agree with TRBD2. The CDR3 sequence is 14 residues long. Germline V CDR1 and CDR2: SQVTM, ANQGSEA. After removal of 6 bases from V and 4 bases from J, the junction contained 9 bases not matched to a gene. This CDR3 is CSVSRDYAYNEQFF. The CDR3 nucleotides read TGCAGCGTGTCCCGGGACTACGCATACAATGAGCAGTTCTTC.

This clone has just a few counts. The V call is TRBV30, the J call TRBJ2-4, with 7 bases fitting TRBD1. CDR3 size: 17 residues. CDR1 is GTSNPN and CDR2 is SVGIG in the germline V gene (reference sequence). After removal of 1 base from V and 3 bases from J, the junction contained 12 bases not matched to a gene. The CDR3 DNA sequence: TGTGCCTGGAGTGAAAAAAACAGGGGATTCGGCAAAAACATTCAGTACTTC. It encodes CAWSEKNRGFGKNIQYF.

This clone came up a few times. V and J are TRBV7-2 and TRBJ1-5; D is undetermined. Germline CDR1 is SGHTA and CDR2 is FQGNSA. Trimming stripped 2 bases from V and 0 bases from J, with 8 bases between. CDR3 length: 15 amino acids. CDR3 region: CASSLTAFSNQPQHF. The DNA for the CDR3 is TGTGCCAGCAGCTTAACTGCTTTTAGCAATCAGCCCCAGCATTTT.

V is TRBV9 and J is TRBJ2-2; 15 nucleotides align to TRBD2. This CDR3 spans 19 amino acids. Per germline, CDR1 SGDLS and CDR2 YYNGEE. J lost 5 bases, V lost 0 bases, and 8 bases had no gene match. CDR3 nucleotide sequence: TGTGCCAGCAGCGTAGTTGGACTAGCGGGGGGGCCCTTGACCGGGGAGCTGTTTTTT. It encodes CASSVVGLAGGPLTGELFF.

This clone was detected only once. The V gene is TRBV29-1, the J gene TRBJ2-5; D possibly corresponds to TRBD1 (6 bases). The CDR3 is 13 amino acids. V lost 3 bases and J 1 base, leaving 9 bases between the germline ends. CDR1 is SQVTM, CDR2 ANQGSEA, per germline. CDR3 sequence reads: CSVDRDIQETQYF. Written as DNA, the CDR3 is TGCAGCGTTGATAGGGACATCCAAGAGACCCAGTACTTC.

J is TRBJ1-2 and V is TRBV29-1, with a possible D match to TRBD1 (5 bases). Trimming left V 4 bases short and J 7 bases short, with 13 bases between. The CDR3 runs 12 residues. Germline CDR1 SQVTM, CDR2 ANQGSEA. CDR3 in DNA: TGCAGCGTTGTGGGAGGGAGGGGTGGCTACACCTTC. It translates to CSVVGGRGGYTF.

The rearrangement joins TRBV5-1 to TRBJ2-2; D is unclear. V lost 2 bases and J 0 bases, leaving 5 bases between the germline ends. The germline CDR1 and CDR2 sequences are SGHRS and YFSETQ. The CDR3 loop spans 14 amino acids. CDR3 protein: CASSLGANTGELFF. In DNA, the CDR3 is TGCGCCAGCAGCTTAGGAGCGAACACCGGGGAGCTGTTTTTT. Drawing the rest from reference TRBV5-1 and TRBJ2-2, the complete variable domain is KAGVTQTPRYLIKTRGQQVTLSCSPISGHRSVSWYQQTPGQGLQFLFEYFSETQRNKGNFPGRFSGRQFSNSRSEMNVSTLELGDSALYLCASSLGANTGELFFGEGSRLTVL.

This chain uses TRBV6-5 with TRBJ2-2; D is perhaps TRBD2 (5 bases). Germline CDR1 MNHEY, CDR2 SVGAGI. Trimming left V 10 bases short and J 1 base short, with 10 bases between. This CDR3 is built from 13 residues. The CDR3 protein is CATSGLNTGELFF. For the CDR3, the DNA is TGTGCCACCTCCGGACTGAACACCGGGGAGCTGTTTTTT.

The V call is TRBV2, the J call TRBJ2-5, with TRBD1 as a possible D gene (5 bases). Trimming pared 0 bases from V and 5 bases from J, leaving 13 bases between. Germline V gene data show CDR1 as SNHLY and CDR2 as FYNNEI. CDR3 length: 15 residues. The CDR3 protein is CASSEAIRASETQYF. CDR3 coding DNA: TGTGCCAGCAGTGAAGCTATCAGGGCATCCGAGACCCAGTACTTC.